This entry describes one T cell receptor beta chain. Its target is not known. With a J-beta primer mix and a sample-barcoded 5' primer, a second PCR ran roughly 6 to 11 cycles. TCRdb fed the 5' RACE reads into MiXCR, producing one record per CDR3 protein. This sample has around 600,000 distinct CDR3 sequences, with 40% to 55% found just once. Donor samples were obtained from healthy Caucasian individuals from Russia, aged roughly 6 to 95. The data belong to a study of blood T cells in healthy people across ages. Study observations and caveats: With unsorted PBMCs, a conclusive comparison of naive versus antigen-experienced cells was not possible. Estimated diversity across one million T cells was deemed an underestimate.

The V and J ends lost 0 bases and 5 bases respectively, with 9 bases between them. The CDR3 loop spans 14 amino acids. Germline-derived CDR1 and CDR2 are MNHEY and SVGAGI. The chain recombines TRBV6-5 with TRBJ2-3; possible D gene TRBD2, 6 bases. The TCR comes from a man older than 75 in good health. Sequenced material: blood. The CDR3 protein is CASSYSLAVDTQYF. CDR3 DNA: TGTGCCAGCAGTTACTCACTAGCAGTAGATACGCAGTATTTT.